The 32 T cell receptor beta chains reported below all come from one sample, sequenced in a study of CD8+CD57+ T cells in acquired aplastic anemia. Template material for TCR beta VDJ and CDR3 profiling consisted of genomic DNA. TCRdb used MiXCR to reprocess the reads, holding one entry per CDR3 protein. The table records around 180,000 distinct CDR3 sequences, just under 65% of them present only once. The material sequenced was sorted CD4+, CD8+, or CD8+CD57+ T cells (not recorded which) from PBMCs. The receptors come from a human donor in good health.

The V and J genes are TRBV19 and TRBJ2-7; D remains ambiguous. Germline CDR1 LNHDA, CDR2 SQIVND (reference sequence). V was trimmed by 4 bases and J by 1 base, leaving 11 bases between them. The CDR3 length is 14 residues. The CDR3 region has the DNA TGTGCCAGTAGTACTGGGTTGGGGTCCTACGAGCAGTACTTC. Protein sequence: CASSTGLGSYEQYF.

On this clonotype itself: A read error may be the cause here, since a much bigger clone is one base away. The CDR3 loop reads CASSYSPADQEAQYF. CDR3 nucleotides: TGTGCCAGCAGTTACTCCCCAGCGGACCAAGAGGCCCAGTACTTC. The V gene is TRBV6-5, the J gene TRBJ2-5; weak D call: TRBD2 (5 bases). The CDR3 runs 15 residues. Germline lookup yields CDR1 MNHEY and CDR2 SVGAGI.

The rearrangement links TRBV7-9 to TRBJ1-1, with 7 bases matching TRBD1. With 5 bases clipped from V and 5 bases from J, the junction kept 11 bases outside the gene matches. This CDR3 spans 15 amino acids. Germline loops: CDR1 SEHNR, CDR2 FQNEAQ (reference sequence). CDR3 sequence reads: CASSQDVTGRTEAFF. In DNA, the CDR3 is TGTGCCAGCAGCCAAGATGTGACAGGGAGAACTGAAGCTTTCTTT.

In nucleotides, the CDR3 is TGTGCCAGCGAAGCCAGGGTTAATAATTCACCCCTCCACTTT. Residues: CASEARVNNSPLHF. This chain uses TRBV7-9 with TRBJ1-6; possibly TRBD1 for D (5 bases). The V and J ends lost 8 bases and 5 bases respectively, with 13 bases between them. Germline V gene data show CDR1 as SEHNR and CDR2 as FQNEAQ (reference sequence). CDR3 size: 14 residues.

The CDR3 DNA sequence: TGCAGCGTTGAATATGGGGGTCCCCTCTACGAGCAGTACTTC. Its protein product is CSVEYGGPLYEQYF. This chain links TRBV29-1 with TRBJ2-7, with D tentatively TRBD1 or TRBD2 (5 bases each). The V gene's germline CDR1 is SQVTM and CDR2 ANQGSEA. V lost 2 bases, J lost 3 bases, and 14 bases lay in between. The CDR3 spans 14 residues.

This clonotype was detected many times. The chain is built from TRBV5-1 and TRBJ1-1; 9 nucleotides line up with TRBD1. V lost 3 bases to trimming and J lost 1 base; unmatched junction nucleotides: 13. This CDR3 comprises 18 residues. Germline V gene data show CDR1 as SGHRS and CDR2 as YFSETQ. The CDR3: CASSSSGTGLDANTEAFF. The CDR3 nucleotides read TGCGCCAGCAGCTCATCCGGGACAGGGTTGGACGCGAACACTGAAGCTTTCTTT. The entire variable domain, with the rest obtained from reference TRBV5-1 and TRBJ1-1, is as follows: KAGVTQTPRYLIKTRGQQVTLSCSPISGHRSVSWYQQTPGQGLQFLFEYFSETQRNKGNFPGRFSGRQFSNSRSEMNVSTLELGDSALYLCASSSSGTGLDANTEAFFGQGTRLTVV.

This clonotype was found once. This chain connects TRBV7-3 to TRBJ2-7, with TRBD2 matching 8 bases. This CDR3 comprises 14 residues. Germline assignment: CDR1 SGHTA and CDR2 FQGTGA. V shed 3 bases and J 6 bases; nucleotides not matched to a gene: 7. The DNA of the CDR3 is TGTGCCAGCAGCTTCGGGACTAGTGGGGGCGAGCAGTACTTC. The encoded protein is CASSFGTSGGEQYF.

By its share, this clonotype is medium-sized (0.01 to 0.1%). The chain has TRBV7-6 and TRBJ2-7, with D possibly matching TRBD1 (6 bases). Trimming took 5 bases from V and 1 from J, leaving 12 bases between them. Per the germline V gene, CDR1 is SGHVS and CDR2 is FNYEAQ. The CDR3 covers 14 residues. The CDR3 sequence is CASSPSTGSYEQYF. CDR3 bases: TGTGCCAGCAGCCCCTCTACAGGGTCCTACGAGCAGTACTTC.

The CDR3 nucleotides are TGTGCCAGCAGTTACCTCGGGACAGGGGGCGCAAAGGGCTACACCTTC. It is translated as CASSYLGTGGAKGYTF. This chain uses TRBV6-1 with TRBJ1-2; TRBD1 matches at 12 bases. The V segment lost 5 bases and the J segment 8 bases; nucleotides outside the gene matches: 12. Germline V gene sequence: CDR1 MNHNS, CDR2 SASEGT. The CDR3 is 16 residues long.

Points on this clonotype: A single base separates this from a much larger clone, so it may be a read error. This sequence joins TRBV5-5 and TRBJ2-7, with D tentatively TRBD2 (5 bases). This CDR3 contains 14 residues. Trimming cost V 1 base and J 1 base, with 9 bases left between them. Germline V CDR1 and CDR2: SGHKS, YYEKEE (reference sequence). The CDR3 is CASSLSPGSYEQYF. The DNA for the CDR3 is TGTGCCAGCAGCTTGTCCCCGGGGTCCTACGAGCAGTACTTC.

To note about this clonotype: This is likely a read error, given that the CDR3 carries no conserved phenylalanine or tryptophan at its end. The CDR3 region is CASSITGQDNSPLHS. DNA of the CDR3: TGTGCCAGTAGTATAACGGGACAGGATAATTCACCCCTCCACTCT. The V call is TRBV19, the J call TRBJ1-6; TRBD1 aligns across 8 bases. J was trimmed by 5 bases and V by 2 bases; bases with no gene match: 2. The CDR3 contains 15 residues. Per germline, CDR1 LNHDA and CDR2 SQIVND (reference sequence).

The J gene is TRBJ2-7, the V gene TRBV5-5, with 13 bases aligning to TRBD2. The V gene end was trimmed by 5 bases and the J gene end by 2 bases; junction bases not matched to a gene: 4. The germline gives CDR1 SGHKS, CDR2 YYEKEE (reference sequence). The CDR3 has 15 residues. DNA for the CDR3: TGTGCCAGCAGGGGACTAGCGGGACTTGCCTACGAGCAGTACTTC. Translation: CASRGLAGLAYEQYF.

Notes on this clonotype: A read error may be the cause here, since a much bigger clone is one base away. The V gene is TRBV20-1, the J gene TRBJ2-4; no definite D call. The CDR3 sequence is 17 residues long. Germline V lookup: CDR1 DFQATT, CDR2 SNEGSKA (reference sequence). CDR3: CSATSPYDGGAKSIQYF. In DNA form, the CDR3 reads TGCAGTGCTACGAGCCCATACGATGGCGGAGCCAAAAGCATTCAGTACTTC.

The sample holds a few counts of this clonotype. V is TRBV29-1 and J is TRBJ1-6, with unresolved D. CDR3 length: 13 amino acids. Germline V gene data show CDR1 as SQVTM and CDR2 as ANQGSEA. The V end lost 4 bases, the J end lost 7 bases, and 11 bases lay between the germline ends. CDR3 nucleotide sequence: TGCAGCGTTGCTTTCACGGTAAATTCACCCCTCCACTTT. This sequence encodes CSVAFTVNSPLHF.

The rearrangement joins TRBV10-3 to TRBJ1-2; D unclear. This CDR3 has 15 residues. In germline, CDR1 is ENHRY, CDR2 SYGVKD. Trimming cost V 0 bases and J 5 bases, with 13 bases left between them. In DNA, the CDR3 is TGTGCCATCAGTGAGTCGCCCGACGGGCGTTATGGCTACACCTTC. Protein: CAISESPDGRYGYTF.

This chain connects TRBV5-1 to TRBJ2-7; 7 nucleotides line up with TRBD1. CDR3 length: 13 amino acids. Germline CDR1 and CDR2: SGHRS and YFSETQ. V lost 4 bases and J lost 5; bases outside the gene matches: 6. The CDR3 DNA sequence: TGCGCCAGCAGCCCGGAGACAGGGAACGAGCAGTACTTC. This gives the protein CASSPETGNEQYF.

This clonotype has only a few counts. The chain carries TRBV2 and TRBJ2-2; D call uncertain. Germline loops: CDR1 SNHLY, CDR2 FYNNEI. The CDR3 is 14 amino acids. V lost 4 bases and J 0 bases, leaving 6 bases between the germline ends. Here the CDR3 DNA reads TGTGCCAGCAGTGTCCAGGCGAACACCGGGGAGCTGTTTTTT. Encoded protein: CASSVQANTGELFF.

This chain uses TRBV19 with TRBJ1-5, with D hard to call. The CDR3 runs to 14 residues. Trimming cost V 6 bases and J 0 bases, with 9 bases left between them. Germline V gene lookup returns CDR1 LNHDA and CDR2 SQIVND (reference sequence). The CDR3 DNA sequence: TGTGCCAGTAGAAGGTCGTATAGCAATCAGCCCCAGCATTTT. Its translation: CASRRSYSNQPQHF. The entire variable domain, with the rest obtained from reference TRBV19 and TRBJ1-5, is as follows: DGGITQSPKYLFRKEGQNVTLSCEQNLNHDAMYWYRQDPGQGLRLIYYSQIVNDFQKGDIAEGYSVSREKKESFPLTVTSAQKNPTAFYLCASRRSYSNQPQHFGDGTRLSIL.

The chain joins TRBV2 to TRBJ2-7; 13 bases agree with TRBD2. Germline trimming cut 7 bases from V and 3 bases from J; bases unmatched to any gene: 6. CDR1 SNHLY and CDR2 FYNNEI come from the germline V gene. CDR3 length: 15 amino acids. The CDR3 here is CASTELAGGNYEQYF. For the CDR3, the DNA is TGTGCCAGCACAGAACTAGCGGGGGGGAACTACGAGCAGTACTTC.

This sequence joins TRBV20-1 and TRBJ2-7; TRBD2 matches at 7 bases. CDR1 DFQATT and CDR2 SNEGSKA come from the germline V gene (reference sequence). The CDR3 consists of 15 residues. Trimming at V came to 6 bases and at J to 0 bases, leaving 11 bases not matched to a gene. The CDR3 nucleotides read TGCAGTGCCCATAAGGGCGGGAGCCCCTCCTACGAGCAGTACTTC. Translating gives CSAHKGGSPSYEQYF.

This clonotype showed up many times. CDR3 bases: TGTGCCAGCAGTTACTCGGGGGGCCAGGTCAAGTACTTC. As protein: CASSYSGGQVKYF. V usage is TRBV6-5 and J usage is TRBJ2-7; D is tentatively TRBD1 or TRBD2 (6 bases each). V gave up 0 bases and J gave up 11 bases, with 14 bases separating them. The CDR3 is made up of 13 amino acids. The germline gives CDR1 MNHEY, CDR2 SVGAGI.

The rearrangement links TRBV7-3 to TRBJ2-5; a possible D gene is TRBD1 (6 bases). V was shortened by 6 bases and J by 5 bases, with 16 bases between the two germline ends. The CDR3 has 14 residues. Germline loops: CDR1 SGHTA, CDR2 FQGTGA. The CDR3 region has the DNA TGTGCCAGCAGTCCCGGGACAAGTTTGGAGACCCAGTACTTC. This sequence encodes CASSPGTSLETQYF.

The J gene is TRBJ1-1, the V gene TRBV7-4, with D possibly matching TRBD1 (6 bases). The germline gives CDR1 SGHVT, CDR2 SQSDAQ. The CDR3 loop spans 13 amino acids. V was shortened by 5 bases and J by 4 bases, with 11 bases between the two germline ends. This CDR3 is CASSLDRSTEAFF. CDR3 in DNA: TGTGCCAGCAGCCTTGACAGGAGCACTGAAGCTTTCTTT.

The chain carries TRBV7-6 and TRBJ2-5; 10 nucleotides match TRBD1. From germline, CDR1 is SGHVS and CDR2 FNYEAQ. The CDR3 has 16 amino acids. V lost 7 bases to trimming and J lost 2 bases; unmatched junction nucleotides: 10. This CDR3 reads CASTPPGQGIQETQYF. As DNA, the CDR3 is TGTGCCAGCACTCCTCCGGGACAGGGGATTCAAGAGACCCAGTACTTC.

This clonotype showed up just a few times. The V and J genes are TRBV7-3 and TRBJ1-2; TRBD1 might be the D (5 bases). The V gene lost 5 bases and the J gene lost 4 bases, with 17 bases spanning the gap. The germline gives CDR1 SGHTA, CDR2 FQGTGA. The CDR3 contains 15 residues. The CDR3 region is CASSQRGVKGYGYTF. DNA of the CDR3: TGTGCCAGCAGCCAGAGAGGGGTTAAGGGCTATGGCTACACCTTC.

The CDR3: CATSSPRRTQYF. The DNA for the CDR3 is TGTGCCACCAGCTCCCCCCGGCGGACCCAGTACTTC. The chain combines TRBV15 with TRBJ2-5; the D is unclear. The germline gives CDR1 LNHNV, CDR2 YYDKDF (reference sequence). CDR3 length: 12 residues. V lost 5 bases and J lost 7, with 11 bases in between.

The CDR3 coding sequence is TGTGCCAGCAGAATGGGCAGGGGAACAGATACGCAGTATTTT. This gives the protein CASRMGRGTDTQYF. This chain links TRBV2 with TRBJ2-3; D possibly corresponds to TRBD1 (6 bases). V shed 6 bases and J shed 3 bases, with 13 bases lying between them. There are 14 residues in the CDR3. CDR1 and CDR2 from the germline V gene are SNHLY and FYNNEI.

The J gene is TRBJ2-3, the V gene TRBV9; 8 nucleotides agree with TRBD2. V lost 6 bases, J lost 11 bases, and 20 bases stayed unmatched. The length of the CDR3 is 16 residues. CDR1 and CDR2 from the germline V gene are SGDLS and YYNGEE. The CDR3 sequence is CASTGGREGLYNEQYF. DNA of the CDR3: TGTGCCAGCACTGGGGGTCGGGAGGGCCTTTACAATGAGCAGTATTTT.

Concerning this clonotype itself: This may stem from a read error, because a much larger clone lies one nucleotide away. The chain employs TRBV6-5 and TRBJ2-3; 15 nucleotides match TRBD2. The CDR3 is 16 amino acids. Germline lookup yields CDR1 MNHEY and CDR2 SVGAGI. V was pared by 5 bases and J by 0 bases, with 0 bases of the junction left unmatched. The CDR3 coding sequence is TGTGCCAGCAGTGGACTAGCGGGAGGGAGCACAGATACGCAGTATTTT. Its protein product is CASSGLAGGSTDTQYF.

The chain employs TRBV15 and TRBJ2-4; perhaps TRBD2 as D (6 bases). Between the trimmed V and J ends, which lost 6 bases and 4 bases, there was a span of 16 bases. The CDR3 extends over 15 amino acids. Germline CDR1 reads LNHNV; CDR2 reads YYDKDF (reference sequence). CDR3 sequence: CATRPSGTLKNIQYF. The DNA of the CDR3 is TGTGCCACCAGACCATCCGGGACTCTTAAAAACATTCAGTACTTC. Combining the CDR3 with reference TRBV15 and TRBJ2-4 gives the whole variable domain DAMVIQNPRYQVTQFGKPVTLSCSQTLNHNVMYWYQQKSSQAPKLLFHYYDKDFNNEADTPDNFQSRRPNTSFCFLDIRSPGLGDTAMYLCATRPSGTLKNIQYFGAGTRLSVL.

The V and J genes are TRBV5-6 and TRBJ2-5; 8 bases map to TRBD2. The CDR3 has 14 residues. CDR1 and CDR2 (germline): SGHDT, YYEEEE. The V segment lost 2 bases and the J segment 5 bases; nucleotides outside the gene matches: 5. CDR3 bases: TGTGCCAGCAGCTTTGTAGCGGGAACGGAGACCCAGTACTTC. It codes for CASSFVAGTETQYF.

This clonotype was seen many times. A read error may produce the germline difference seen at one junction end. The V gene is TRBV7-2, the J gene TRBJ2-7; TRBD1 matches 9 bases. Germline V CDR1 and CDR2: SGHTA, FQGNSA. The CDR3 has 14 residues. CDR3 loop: CASSLGTGSYEQYF. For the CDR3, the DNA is TGCGCCAGCAGCCTCGGGACAGGGAGCTACGAGCAGTACTTC.